In its sample, the clone carrying this TCR beta chain was seen many times. This CDR3 has 14 amino acids. The V segment lost 7 bases and the J segment 4 bases; nucleotides outside the gene matches: 11. In germline, CDR1 is SQVTM, CDR2 ANQGSEA. This entry comes from a study of regulatory T cells in long-lasting Graves disease. As for time point: newly diagnosed GD, antithyroid drugs for less than 3 months. Preparation of the TCR library used RNA extracted from PBMCs. HTBI primers from iRepertoire and Arm-PCR of CDR3 regions yielded the TCR beta libraries. TCRdb re-derived calls from the multiplex PCR reads in MiXCR, one entry per CDR3 protein. The table includes 560,000 or so distinct CDR3 sequences, about 15% detected once. Another study also made use of these data, one on T cells in Graves' hyperthyroidism and ophthalmopathy.

The V call is TRBV29-1, the J call TRBJ1-2, with 8 bases fitting TRBD1. This material consisted of peripheral blood mononuclear cells (PBMCs), taken at new diagnosis, from a patient treated with antithyroid drugs. The receptor comes from a man in his late teens or twenties with Graves disease. The CDR3 here is CSETKPGQAYGYTF. The CDR3 coding sequence is TGCAGCGAAACAAAACCGGGACAGGCCTATGGCTACACCTTC.